The 15 T cell receptor beta chains listed next were all sequenced from one sample in a study of cytomegalovirus exposure and HLA in healthy donors. Researchers ran the PCR with 60 Vbeta and 13 Jbeta primers. Repertoires were generated with immunoSEQ multiplex PCR, while TCRdb's copy carries only in-frame clones and drops some. The data hold fewer than 250,000 clones, with around 81% observed a single time. The specimen was PBMCs. The source is a young man in good health and CMV-seronegative.

CDR3 amino acids: CASSPGTGELFF. DNA for the CDR3: TGTGCCAGCAGCCCAGGCACCGGGGAGCTGTTTTTT. The rearrangement uses TRBV7-9 and TRBJ2-2; no clear D. The CDR3 covers 12 residues. In germline, CDR1 is SEHNR, CDR2 FQNEAQ (reference sequence). V lost 5 bases and J 4 bases, leaving 5 bases between the germline ends. Together with reference TRBV7-9 and TRBJ2-2, the CDR3 gives the full variable domain: DTGVSQNPRHKITKRGQNVTFRCDPISEHNRLYWYRQTLGQGPEFLTYFQNEAQLEKSRLLSDRFSAERPKGSFSTLEIQRTEQGDSAMYLCASSPGTGELFFGEGSRLTVL.

In this sample, this clone turned up once. The V gene is TRBV28, the J gene TRBJ2-3; 7 positions agree with TRBD2. V shed 4 bases, J shed 1 base, and the junction held 11 bases outside the gene matches. This CDR3 region has 17 residues. Germline lookup yields CDR1 MDHEN and CDR2 SYDVKM. The CDR3, as DNA: TGTGCCAGCAGTTCCCCGGGCGGGGAGGGACGCACAGATACGCAGTATTTT. This translates into CASSSPGGEGRTDTQYF.

The chain combines TRBV18 with TRBJ1-5; D might be TRBD1 (5 bases). This CDR3 has 13 amino acids. V was cut by 6 bases and J by 6 bases, with 12 bases left in between. Germline assignment: CDR1 KGHSH and CDR2 LQKENI. As DNA, the CDR3 is TGTGCCAGCTCCCCGGGGGACCCTCAGCCCCAGCATTTT. Its translation is CASSPGDPQPQHF. The full variable domain, its missing parts supplied by reference TRBV18 and TRBJ1-5, is NAGVMQNPRHLVRRRGQEARLRCSPMKGHSHVYWYRQLPEEGLKFMVYLQKENIIDESGMPKERFSAEFPKEGPSILRIQQVVRGDSAAYFCASSPGDPQPQHFGDGTRLSIL.

This sequence joins TRBV5-6 and TRBJ1-2, with 7 nucleotides matching TRBD1. Germline CDR1 is SGHDT and CDR2 is YYEEEE. The CDR3 length is 11 residues. V was clipped by 4 bases and J by 14 bases; unmatched bases: 8. CDR3 amino acids: CASSRKGTETF. The CDR3 nucleotides read TGTGCCAGCAGCCGAAAAGGGACAGAGACCTTC.

The chain uses TRBV7-9 and TRBJ1-2; 7 positions agree with TRBD1. Germline V lookup: CDR1 SEHNR, CDR2 FQNEAQ (reference sequence). The CDR3 has 13 residues. The trim removed 8 bases at V and 4 bases at J, leaving 7 bases unmatched. CDR3 in DNA: TGTGCCAGCGAACAGGGGAGGCTCTATGGCTACACCTTC. Protein product: CASEQGRLYGYTF. Together with reference TRBV7-9 and TRBJ1-2, the CDR3 gives the full variable domain: DTGVSQNPRHKITKRGQNVTFRCDPISEHNRLYWYRQTLGQGPEFLTYFQNEAQLEKSRLLSDRFSAERPKGSFSTLEIQRTEQGDSAMYLCASEQGRLYGYTFGSGTRLTVV.

The rearrangement uses TRBV9 and TRBJ2-7; D possibly corresponds to TRBD1 (6 bases). CDR3 length: 15 amino acids. Germline assignment: CDR1 SGDLS and CDR2 YYNGEE. Deletions cut 0 bases from V and 1 base from J, with 11 bases between. In DNA form, the CDR3 reads TGTGCCAGCAGCGTAGGGGACACGGCTTCCTACGAGCAGTACTTC. The encoded protein is CASSVGDTASYEQYF.

This clone was seen only a few times. This chain uses TRBV5-6 with TRBJ2-7; 8 bases map to TRBD1. V lost 3 bases to trimming and J lost 0 bases; unmatched junction nucleotides: 5. Germline loops: CDR1 SGHDT, CDR2 YYEEEE. This CDR3 is built from 15 residues. CDR3 DNA: TGTGCCAGCAGCTCCTGGACAGGGAACTCCTACGAGCAGTACTTC. Amino acid sequence: CASSSWTGNSYEQYF.

Details on this clone: The sample holds other DNA sequences that translate to the same CDR3. The V call is TRBV5-6, the J call TRBJ1-1; maybe TRBD1 (6 bases). The CDR3 sequence is 13 residues long. The ends were cut back, 1 base at V and 4 bases at J, with 8 bases in the middle. Germline V lookup: CDR1 SGHDT, CDR2 YYEEEE. For the CDR3, the DNA is TGTGCCAGCAGCTTGAACAGGGTCACTGAAGCTTTCTTT. Its protein is CASSLNRVTEAFF.

The chain combines TRBV27 with TRBJ1-1, with 7 bases lining up with TRBD1. This CDR3 is 13 amino acids long. The germline CDR1 and CDR2 sequences are MNHEY and SMNVEV (reference sequence). V was pared by 8 bases and J by 3 bases, with 6 bases of the junction left unmatched. CDR3 bases: TGTGCCAGCCTTGGAGGGACAGACACTGAAGCTTTCTTT. Translation gives CASLGGTDTEAFF.

V is TRBV6-5 and J is TRBJ2-5, with a possible D match to TRBD1 (7 bases). Germline V gives CDR1 MNHEY, CDR2 SVGAGI. Trimming took 10 bases from V and 4 from J, leaving 13 bases between them. The CDR3 covers 12 residues. The CDR3 reads CATSGGPETQYF. CDR3 in DNA: TGTGCCACCTCAGGGGGGCCAGAGACCCAGTACTTC.

This clone occurred once. V and J are TRBV4-3 and TRBJ2-3, with 9 bases fitting TRBD1. V gave up 3 bases and J gave up 3 bases; unmatched junction bases: 1. Germline CDR1 and CDR2: LGHNA and YSLEER. The CDR3 has 14 residues. CDR3 DNA: TGCGCCAGCAGCCACGGACAGGGGACAGATACGCAGTATTTT. Translation: CASSHGQGTDTQYF.

This clone was picked up a small number of times. The chain recombines TRBV29-1 with TRBJ2-2; D possibly corresponds to TRBD2 (5 bases). The CDR3 has 17 residues. The germline V gene has CDR1 SQVTM and CDR2 ANQGSEA. V was cut by 0 bases and J by 5 bases, with 19 bases left in between. The CDR3 DNA is TGCAGCGTTGAAGATGGAGTTTGGGGAAGGAGGACCGGGGAGCTGTTTTTT. Translated: CSVEDGVWGRRTGELFF.

This clone is a singleton in its sample. CDR3 amino acids: CASSSGQGIQDTQYF. In DNA, the CDR3 is TGTGCCAGCAGCTCGGGACAGGGTATTCAAGATACGCAGTATTTT. This sequence joins TRBV11-2 and TRBJ2-3; 9 nucleotides align to TRBD1. Germline CDR1 reads SGHAT; CDR2 reads FQNNGV. This CDR3 is 15 amino acids long. J lost 5 bases, V lost 4 bases, and 7 bases had no gene match.

CDR3: CASSSARSFGTISGANVLTF. The CDR3 bases are TGTGCCAGCAGCTCGGCACGTTCCTTCGGGACTATCTCTGGGGCCAACGTCCTGACTTTC. The chain carries TRBV13 and TRBJ2-6; 7 bases map to TRBD2. The junction had 15 bases not matched to a gene; V was cut back by 4 bases and J by 0 bases. The V gene's germline CDR1 is PRHDT and CDR2 FYEKMQ (reference sequence). This CDR3 is built from 20 residues.

V is TRBV28 and J is TRBJ1-3; 7 bases fit TRBD1. V gave up 7 bases and J gave up 0 bases; unmatched junction bases: 9. The CDR3 totals 16 residues. Per germline, CDR1 MDHEN and CDR2 SYDVKM. CDR3 nucleotides: TGTGCCAGCACGAGGGACAGCATCTTCTCTGGAAACACCATATATTTT. Encoded protein: CASTRDSIFSGNTIYF.